These T cell receptor beta chains were read from a single sample in a study of shared clonotypes between healthy human individuals. Produced via immunoSEQ multiplex PCR; TCRdb's table is partial and in-frame only. The table includes about 700,000 clones, just over 90% detected once. Sequenced: naive CD8+ T cells sorted from blood. These receptors came from a young man in good health. The CDR3 runs from the conserved cysteine through the conserved F or W. Fields, in order: V gene, J gene, D gene, CDR3 protein, CDR3 DNA. D genes are given only for firm matches.

TRBV28	TRBJ1-4	TRBD1	CASRPRDRETNEKLFF	TGTGCCAGCAGACCTCGGGACAGGGAAACTAATGAAAAACTGTTTTTT
TRBV7-9	TRBJ1-4	TRBD1	CASRGTDNEKLFF	TGTGCCAGCAGGGGGACAGATAATGAAAAACTGTTTTTT
TRBV6-5	TRBJ1-5	.	CASSYSTDQPQHF	TGTGCCAGCAGTTACTCGACGGATCAGCCCCAGCATTTT
TRBV28	TRBJ2-7	.	CASSLPARRKMYEQYF	TGTGCCAGCAGTTTACCCGCTCGGCGGAAGATGTACGAGCAGTACTTC
TRBV6-1	TRBJ2-7	.	CASSERDTISYEQYF	TGTGCCAGCAGTGAACGGGACACGATCTCCTACGAGCAGTACTTC
TRBV27	TRBJ2-1	TRBD2	CASSLTGGVNEQFF	TGTGCCAGCAGTTTAACGGGAGGGGTAAATGAGCAGTTCTTC
TRBV4-1	TRBJ2-4	.	CASSQESQVVRQYF	TGCGCCAGCAGCCAAGAGTCTCAGGTGGTACGTCAGTACTTC
TRBV5-1	TRBJ1-1	.	CASSLRGNTEAFF	TGCGCCAGCAGCCTCAGGGGGAACACTGAAGCTTTCTTT
TRBV2	TRBJ1-2	TRBD1	CASSGTGAKNYGYTF	TGTGCCAGCAGTGGGACAGGGGCAAAGAACTATGGCTACACCTTC
TRBV28	TRBJ2-1	TRBD2	CASSLLAGFSYNEQFF	TGTGCCAGCAGTTTACTAGCGGGCTTCTCCTACAATGAGCAGTTCTTC
TRBV29-1	TRBJ2-7	.	CSVEGHRAEQYF	TGCAGCGTTGAAGGGCACAGGGCCGAGCAGTACTTC
TRBV28	TRBJ1-1	.	CASSEFGRTTMNTEAFF	TGTGCCAGCAGTGAATTCGGACGGACGACCATGAACACTGAAGCTTTCTTT
TRBV7-9	TRBJ2-1	TRBD2	CASSPPHGGSYEQFF	TGTGCCAGCAGCCCCCCCCATGGCGGGAGCTATGAGCAGTTCTTC
TRBV14	TRBJ2-7	.	CASSQATDGEQYF	TGTGCCAGCAGCCAAGCGACCGACGGCGAGCAGTACTTC
TRBV27	TRBJ2-7	.	CASSPLGAYEQYF	TGTGCCAGCAGTCCGCTGGGGGCCTACGAGCAGTACTTC
TRBV7-2	TRBJ2-1	.	CASSWEYNEQFF	TGTGCCAGCAGCTGGGAATACAATGAGCAGTTCTTC
TRBV6-1	TRBJ2-3	.	CASGLSTDTQYF	TGTGCCAGCGGTCTTAGCACAGATACGCAGTATTTT
TRBV18	TRBJ1-1	TRBD1	CASSPDRTGWDTEAFF	TGTGCCAGCTCACCAGACCGGACAGGATGGGACACTGAAGCTTTCTTT
TRBV28	TRBJ1-5	.	CASSPPMGSLTPQHF	TGTGCCAGCAGTCCACCCATGGGGTCGTTGACGCCCCAGCATTTT